These T cell receptor beta chains were read from a single sample in a study of blood T cell repertoires in COVID-19. TCRdb's copy holds only in-frame clones and misses some; the assay was immunoSEQ multiplex PCR. The sample comprises some 160,000 clones, about 80% of which are singletons, and more than 3% rests with the top ten. The sample consisted of PBMCs or T cells enriched from blood (not recorded which). Receptors were obtained from a woman aged 55 to 70 who had recovered from COVID-19. Both conserved end residues are part of each CDR3. Each record gives: D gene, clone size, V gene, J gene, CDR3 DNA, CDR3 protein. The D gene is left open where the match is weak. Clone size is stated in some rows and not others, as once, few, many or a class when expanded.

>-|-|TRBV9|TRBJ1-1
TGTGCCAGCAGCCCCCCCGCGGGAGGAGACACTGAAGCTTTCTTT
CASSPPAGGDTEAFF
>TRBD1|-|TRBV11-2|TRBJ1-5
TGTGCCAGCAGCTCAGGGGGACAGAATCAGCCCCAGCATTTT
CASSSGGQNQPQHF
>-|-|TRBV10-1|TRBJ1-5
TGCGCCAGCAGTGATACAGGGCATCAGCCCCAGCATTTT
CASSDTGHQPQHF
>TRBD2|-|TRBV5-1|TRBJ2-1
TGCGCCAGCAGCCGAGGGACTAGCGATTTTCATGAGCAGTTCTTC
CASSRGTSDFHEQFF
>TRBD1|-|TRBV20-1|TRBJ2-2
TGCAGTGCTAGTTGGGACAGAGACACCGGGGAGCTGTTTTTT
CSASWDRDTGELFF
>-|-|TRBV11-2|TRBJ2-5
TGTGCCAGCAGCTCCCTATTATGGGAGACCCAGTACTTC
CASSSLLWETQYF
>TRBD2|-|TRBV5-1|TRBJ2-1
TGCGCCAGCAGCCTGCGATACGCCGGGACTAGCAATGAGCAGTTCTTC
CASSLRYAGTSNEQFF
>-|once|TRBV19|TRBJ1-1
TGTGCCAGTAGTATCAGTTTCCAGGGGCGGGACACTGAAGCTTTCTTT
CASSISFQGRDTEAFF
>-|-|TRBV19|TRBJ1-6
TGTGCCAGTGGAGTAACAGTGTCGGGGAGGGACGATCCCCTCCACTTT
CASGVTVSGRDDPLHF
>-|-|TRBV7-9|TRBJ1-1
TGTGCCAGCAGCTTGGGCAGGAACACTGAAGCTTTCTTT
CASSLGRNTEAFF
>TRBD2|-|TRBV5-5|TRBJ2-5
TGTGCCAGCAGCCCCCGACTAGCGGGGGGGGAGACCCAGTACTTC
CASSPRLAGGETQYF
>-|-|TRBV19|TRBJ2-1
TGTGCCAGTAGTATGGCGACAGGCTCCTACAATGAGCAGTTCTTC
CASSMATGSYNEQFF
>TRBD1|-|TRBV10-1|TRBJ2-2
TGCGCCAGCAGTCAGGGACAGGGCTCCCCCGGGGAGCTGTTTTTT
CASSQGQGSPGELFF
>-|-|TRBV6-5|TRBJ1-3
TGTGCCAGCAGTTACTCCGCAGGGGCAGGAAACACCATATATTTT
CASSYSAGAGNTIYF
>-|-|TRBV5-6|TRBJ1-2
TGTGCCAGCAGCTTGTCAGCGGACTATGGCTACACCTTC
CASSLSADYGYTF
>TRBD2|-|TRBV7-2|TRBJ2-3
TGTGCCAGCAGTCTGGGACTAGCGGATACGCAGTATTTT
CASSLGLADTQYF
>-|few|TRBV3-1/TRBV3-2|TRBJ1-1
TGTGCCAGCAGCCAATCCTTCCCTCTTAGGAACACTGAAGCTTTCTTT
CASSQSFPLRNTEAFF
>-|-|TRBV4-1|TRBJ1-5
TGCGCCAGCAGCTCCTCGGCCAGGGATGGTCAGCCCCAGCATTTT
CASSSSARDGQPQHF
>-|few|TRBV5-1|TRBJ2-2
TGCGCCAGCAGGATGGGACATAACACCGGGGAGCTGTTTTTT
CASRMGHNTGELFF
>TRBD1|-|TRBV10-3|TRBJ2-7
TGTGCCATCAGTGAGTGGGGACAGGGCGACGAGCAGTACTTC
CAISEWGQGDEQYF
>TRBD1|-|TRBV5-1|TRBJ2-3
TGCGCCAGCAGAGACAGGGGGTTAACGGCCGATACGCAGTATTTT
CASRDRGLTADTQYF
>TRBD1|-|TRBV6-5|TRBJ1-1
TGTGCCATAAAGACAGGGTCGACTGAAGCTTTCTTT
CAIKTGSTEAFF
>-|-|TRBV29-1|TRBJ1-1
TGCAGCGTTGAAGAATCTCAGGGCCCGAACACTGAAGCTTTCTTT
CSVEESQGPNTEAFF
>-|-|TRBV2|TRBJ2-5
TGTGCCAGCAGCCCTCCGCGGGTTGAGACCCAGTACTTC
CASSPPRVETQYF
>TRBD2|-|TRBV7-7|TRBJ2-5
TGTGCCAGCAGCTTAGGGATGGGGGGGGGCCAAGAGACCCAGTACTTC
CASSLGMGGGQETQYF
>-|-|TRBV9|TRBJ2-3
TGTGCCAGCAGCGTAGAGGGGGTCGGACGCACAGATACGCAGTATTTT
CASSVEGVGRTDTQYF
>-|-|TRBV6-1|TRBJ1-2
TGTGCCAGCAGTGAAGACACAGGCTCGGGCTATGGCTACACCTTC
CASSEDTGSGYGYTF
>-|few|TRBV25-1|TRBJ1-5
TGTGCCAGCAGTGAATCGCGGGACGGGGATCAGCCCCAGCATTTT
CASSESRDGDQPQHF
>-|once|TRBV5-1|TRBJ2-6
TGCGCCAGCAGCGGGACCGGGACTCGGTCCTCTGGGGCCAACGTCCTGACTTTC
CASSGTGTRSSGANVLTF
>-|-|TRBV3-1/TRBV3-2|TRBJ2-7
TGTGCCAGCAGCCAAGAACTAAGGTACGAGCAGTACTTC
CASSQELRYEQYF
>-|once|TRBV29-1|TRBJ2-2
TGCAGCGTCCAGGGTGACGGGGAGCTGTTTTTT
CSVQGDGELFF
>TRBD1|-|TRBV24-1|TRBJ1-2
TGTGCCACCAGTGGCGTGACAGGGTCGGGCTATGGCTACACCTTC
CATSGVTGSGYGYTF
>-|-|TRBV5-6|TRBJ2-2
TGTGCCAGCAGCTTGTTCGGGGCCGGGGAGCTGTTTTTT
CASSLFGAGELFF
>TRBD2|-|TRBV3-1/TRBV3-2|TRBJ2-1
TGTGCCAGCAGCGGACCTAGCGGGGGACCCTACAATGAGCAGTTCTTC
CASSGPSGGPYNEQFF
>-|many|TRBV5-1|TRBJ2-5
TGCGCCAGCACTCGGCCAGGGGGGCTCCAAGAGACCCAGTACTTC
CASTRPGGLQETQYF
>-|-|TRBV19|TRBJ1-2
TGTGCCAGTAGTCCAACTGGGGGCGCCCTCTATGGCTACACCTTC
CASSPTGGALYGYTF
>-|once|TRBV9|TRBJ1-3
TGTGCCAGCAGCGTAGGACAGTCTGGAAACACCATATATTTT
CASSVGQSGNTIYF
>-|-|TRBV28|TRBJ1-3
TGTGCCAGCAGGGACTTCTCTGGAAACACCATATATTTT
CASRDFSGNTIYF
>TRBD1|-|TRBV29-1|TRBJ1-2
TGCAGCGTTCCCGGGACAGGGGGATCGGGGGGCTACACCTTC
CSVPGTGGSGGYTF
>TRBD1|-|TRBV12-3/TRBV12-4|TRBJ1-1
TGTGCCAGCAGTTTCGACAGGGGCACTGAAGCTTTCTTT
CASSFDRGTEAFF
>-|-|TRBV19|TRBJ1-1
TGTGCCAGTCGCGCCAACTCAGGTCACACTGAAGCTTTCTTT
CASRANSGHTEAFF
>TRBD2|-|TRBV4-1|TRBJ2-5
TGCGCCAGCAGCCAGGGGGGGTCACTGGAGACCCAGTACTTC
CASSQGGSLETQYF
>TRBD2|-|TRBV3-1/TRBV3-2|TRBJ2-5
TGTGCCAGCAATGGGGAGGCTAGCGGGCAAGAGACCCAGTACTTC
CASNGEASGQETQYF
>-|-|TRBV15|TRBJ1-3
TGTGCCACCACCTCGGGTCAACCGATCTCTGGAAACACCATATATTTT
CATTSGQPISGNTIYF
>TRBD2|-|TRBV2|TRBJ2-5
TGTGCCAGCAGTCGGACTAGCAGTTCAGAGACCCAGTACTTC
CASSRTSSSETQYF
>-|-|TRBV5-5|TRBJ2-1
TGTGCCAGCAGCTTTATGGGAGAAGAGCAGTTCTTC
CASSFMGEEQFF
>TRBD1|many|TRBV5-1|TRBJ1-6
TGCGCCAGCAGCCCAAAACAACAGGGGGGGAATTCACCCCTCCACTTT
CASSPKQQGGNSPLHF
>TRBD2|-|TRBV2|TRBJ2-7
TGTGCCAGCAGTGAAACTAGCGTCCACGAGCAGTACTTC
CASSETSVHEQYF
>TRBD1|-|TRBV5-5|TRBJ1-5
TGTGCCAGCAGTTACGGGACAGGGGAACAGCCCCAGCATTTT
CASSYGTGEQPQHF
>-|few|TRBV28|TRBJ2-5
TGTGCCAGCAGTCTCCGGTTGGAAGAGACCCAGTACTTC
CASSLRLEETQYF
>-|-|TRBV5-1|TRBJ2-5
TGCGCCAGCAGCTCCGGACAGTTCCAAGAGACCCAGTACTTC
CASSSGQFQETQYF
>TRBD1|-|TRBV5-1|TRBJ1-6
TGCGCCAGCACGACCTCTTCCGGGACAGGGGGCAATTCACCCCTCCACTTT
CASTTSSGTGGNSPLHF
>TRBD1|-|TRBV6-5|TRBJ1-2
TGTGCCAGCAGTCCTAACAGGGGACCCGGTGGCTACACCTTC
CASSPNRGPGGYTF
>TRBD1|-|TRBV30|TRBJ2-7
TGTGCCTGGAGGAAGCCTTCCGGGACAGGGCTCTACGAGCAGTACTTC
CAWRKPSGTGLYEQYF
>TRBD1|once|TRBV7-9|TRBJ2-1
TGTGCCAGCAGCCTCCGGGACAGTTTGTACAATGAGCAGTTCTTC
CASSLRDSLYNEQFF
>-|-|TRBV27|TRBJ2-7
TGTGCCAGCAGTGCGGGACAGTCCTACGAGCAGTACTTC
CASSAGQSYEQYF
>TRBD1|once|TRBV3-1/TRBV3-2|TRBJ1-1
TGTGCCAGCAGCCAAGTCTCAGGGGGCGCGGACACTGAAGCTTTCTTT
CASSQVSGGADTEAFF
>-|-|TRBV15|TRBJ1-1
TGTGCCACCAGCGCGCCAACACAGGGATGGGACACTGAAGCTTTCTTT
CATSAPTQGWDTEAFF
>TRBD1|-|TRBV10-3|TRBJ2-1
TGTGCCATCAGTGAGTCGACAGGGGGAGGCGATGAGCAGTTCTTC
CAISESTGGGDEQFF